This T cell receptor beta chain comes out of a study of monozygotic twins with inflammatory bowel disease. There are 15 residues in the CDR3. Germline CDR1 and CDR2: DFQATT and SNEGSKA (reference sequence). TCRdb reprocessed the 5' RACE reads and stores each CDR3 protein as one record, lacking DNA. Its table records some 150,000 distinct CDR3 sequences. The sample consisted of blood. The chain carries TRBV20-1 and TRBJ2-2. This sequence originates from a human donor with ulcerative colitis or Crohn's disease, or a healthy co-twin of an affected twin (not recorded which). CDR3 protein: CSASEGSPNTGELFF.